The clone carrying this T cell receptor beta chain has a count of ten or more. Its cognate antigen is unknown. These data come from a study of T-cell reconstitution after alpha-beta-depleted transplantation in children. Findings of the study overall: Surviving recipient T cells and intrathymic progenitors accounted for some patients' high TCRbeta diversity at day 60. Where alpha-beta T cells came from about two months after transplant was reportedly several hundred expanded graft clones. Newly produced T cells mostly provided counts and TCRbeta diversity after one year, as hyperexpanded clones declined.

Researchers prepared the TCRbeta library using unique molecular identifiers, the study reports. Via MiXCR, TCRdb re-called the PCR reads, giving one row per CDR3 protein. The sample has about 580,000 distinct CDR3 sequences, roughly 24% seen once. This CDR3 contains 14 residues. The V and J ends lost 3 bases and 6 bases, in that order; junction bases with no gene match: 7. The germline V gene has CDR1 MGHDK and CDR2 SYGVNS. The TCR originated in a boy under two years old who had a stem cell transplant for acute myeloid leukemia, so the T cells may come from the graft donor. Sequencing used PBMCs, mostly from graft donor cells, obtained 360 days after TCRalphabeta/CD19-depleted stem cell transplant. The chain recombines TRBV25-1 with TRBJ1-2; 7 bases map to TRBD1. This chain's CDR3 is CASSDGQGGHGYTF. The CDR3 DNA is TGTGCCAGCAGTGACGGGCAGGGGGGCCATGGCTACACCTTC.